Following are 14 T cell receptor beta chains from one sample sequenced in a study of T cell responses to AZD1222 COVID-19 vaccine. Clones were read by immunoSEQ multiplex PCR, and TCRdb kept only the in-frame ones, dropping some. The profile shows just under 150,000 clones, approximately 90% of them singletons. Material: peripheral blood, obtained 28 days after the second AZD1222 dose. The receptors originated from an adult who received the AZD1222 COVID-19 vaccine.

The chain couples TRBV4-3 to TRBJ2-1; 10 bases match TRBD2. The CDR3 covers 16 residues. Per the germline V gene, CDR1 is LGHNA and CDR2 is YSLEER. V lost 0 bases to trimming and J lost 12 bases; unmatched junction nucleotides: 11. CDR3 region: CASSQDTTSGVRRQFF. As DNA, the CDR3 is TGCGCCAGCAGCCAAGATACCACTAGCGGGGTACGGAGGCAGTTCTTC.

CDR3 residues: CASSARLVSYNEQFF. The CDR3 nucleotides are TGTGCCAGCAGCGCGAGACTAGTTTCCTACAATGAGCAGTTCTTC. The chain couples TRBV6-4 to TRBJ2-1; a possible D gene is TRBD2 (6 bases). V lost 6 bases and J 1 base, leaving 13 bases between the germline ends. There are 15 residues in the CDR3. The germline V gene has CDR1 MRHNA and CDR2 SNTAGT.

The rearrangement joins TRBV6-2 or TRBV6-3 to TRBJ2-1; 10 positions agree with TRBD2. This CDR3 has 16 amino acids. Losses at the gene ends were 0 bases for V and 8 bases for J; bases not matched to a gene: 7. Germline V CDR1 and CDR2: MNHEY, SVGEGT. DNA of the CDR3: TGTGCCAGCAGTTACTCCACCAGCGGGAGGGCTGATGAGCAGTTCTTC. Translating it yields CASSYSTSGRADEQFF.

V is TRBV7-2 and J is TRBJ2-5; 8 nucleotides line up with TRBD1. CDR1 is SGHTA, CDR2 FQGNSA, per germline. The CDR3 loop spans 14 amino acids. J lost 14 bases, V lost 4 bases, and 15 bases had no gene match. The CDR3 protein is CASSSTGAVGTPYF. Here the CDR3 DNA reads TGTGCCAGCAGCTCGACAGGGGCGGTGGGGACCCCTTACTTC.

V usage is TRBV7-9 and J usage is TRBJ2-3; D is possibly TRBD1 or TRBD2 (5 bases each). V was pared by 5 bases and J by 0 bases, with 21 bases between. CDR1 and CDR2 from the germline V gene are SEHNR and FQNEAQ (reference sequence). The CDR3 has 18 amino acids. The CDR3 sequence is CASSTSKGLAESTDTQYF. The CDR3 DNA reads as TGTGCCAGCAGCACCTCTAAGGGGCTAGCAGAGAGCACAGATACGCAGTATTTT. The whole variable domain, remainder taken from reference TRBV7-9 and TRBJ2-3, is DTGVSQNPRHKITKRGQNVTFRCDPISEHNRLYWYRQTLGQGPEFLTYFQNEAQLEKSRLLSDRFSAERPKGSFSTLEIQRTEQGDSAMYLCASSTSKGLAESTDTQYFGPGTRLTVL.

V is TRBV3-1 (or the pseudogene TRBV3-2) and J is TRBJ1-1, with D possibly TRBD1 on 5 matching bases. Trimming stripped 4 bases from V and 1 base from J, with 10 bases between. The CDR3 runs to 14 residues. Germline CDR1 is LGHDT and CDR2 is YNNKEL (reference sequence). The CDR3 coding sequence is TGTGCCAGCAGCCCCTGGGACTCGAACACTGAAGCTTTCTTT. Protein: CASSPWDSNTEAFF.

The rearrangement joins TRBV7-9 to TRBJ2-3, with TRBD2 identical over 13 bases. With 2 bases clipped from V and 5 bases from J, the junction kept 7 bases outside the gene matches. The CDR3 has 17 amino acids. Germline loops: CDR1 SEHNR, CDR2 FQNEAQ (reference sequence). This CDR3 is CASSLTPGLAGVDTQYF. The CDR3 nucleotides are TGTGCCAGCAGCTTAACCCCTGGACTAGCGGGAGTAGATACGCAGTATTTT.

The chain uses TRBV11-3 and TRBJ2-7; TRBD1 matches 8 bases. This CDR3 is 13 amino acids long. J was trimmed by 1 base and V by 5 bases; bases with no gene match: 1. Germline CDR1 SGHNT, CDR2 YENEEA. The CDR3 nucleotides are TGTGCCAGCAGCAGACAGGGGTCCTACGAGCAGTACTTC. Its translation is CASSRQGSYEQYF.

The chain links TRBV3-1 (or the pseudogene TRBV3-2) to TRBJ1-2, with D perhaps TRBD1 (6 bases). Germline-derived CDR1 and CDR2 are LGHDT and YNNKEL (reference sequence). This CDR3 spans 18 amino acids. The V end lost 0 bases, the J end lost 5 bases, and 22 bases lay between the germline ends. As DNA, the CDR3 is TGTGCCAGCAGCCAAGATCCGGATGGGATGGGACAATTGTATGGCTACACCTTC. It yields the protein CASSQDPDGMGQLYGYTF.

The chain recombines TRBV30 with TRBJ1-2; TRBD1 matches at 9 bases. From germline, CDR1 is GTSNPN and CDR2 SVGIG (reference sequence). V trimming: 1 base; J trimming: 6 bases; junction bases outside the gene matches: 6. The CDR3 is 14 amino acids. CDR3 DNA: TGTGCCTGGAGTGGGGGACAGGGATTGGATGGCTACACCTTC. Translating it yields CAWSGGQGLDGYTF.

V is TRBV4-3 and J is TRBJ1-6; D remains unclear. The CDR3 runs 13 residues. The V end lost 6 bases, the J end lost 4 bases, and 7 bases lay between the germline ends. Germline CDR1 LGHNA, CDR2 YSLEER. CDR3 region: CASRDSYNSPLHF. CDR3 nucleotide sequence: TGCGCCAGCAGGGACTCATATAATTCACCCCTCCACTTT.

The rearrangement uses TRBV5-5 and TRBJ1-1, with D perhaps TRBD1 (5 bases). The germline V gene encodes CDR1 SGHKS and CDR2 YYEKEE (reference sequence). The CDR3 runs to 15 residues. Trimming pared 5 bases from V and 4 bases from J, leaving 18 bases between. The CDR3 loop is CASRRAGKIGTEAFF. The DNA of the CDR3 is TGTGCCAGCAGACGTGCAGGGAAGATTGGCACTGAAGCTTTCTTT.

This rearrangement joins TRBV27 to TRBJ2-7; 10 bases line up with TRBD1. The germline gives CDR1 MNHEY, CDR2 SMNVEV (reference sequence). CDR3 size: 16 residues. With V trimmed by 4 bases and J by 3 bases, 9 bases remained unmatched. This CDR3 is CASSSPTRTGGYEQYF. The CDR3 DNA reads as TGTGCCAGCAGTTCACCGACTCGGACAGGGGGCTACGAGCAGTACTTC.

The chain is built from TRBV5-1 and TRBJ1-2; D possibly corresponds to TRBD1 (6 bases). The length of the CDR3 is 12 residues. Per the germline V gene, CDR1 is SGHRS and CDR2 is YFSETQ. Trimming cost V 2 bases and J 4 bases, with 6 bases left between them. The CDR3 coding sequence is TGCGCCAGCAGCTTCAGGGGCTATGGCTACACCTTC. It yields the protein CASSFRGYGYTF.